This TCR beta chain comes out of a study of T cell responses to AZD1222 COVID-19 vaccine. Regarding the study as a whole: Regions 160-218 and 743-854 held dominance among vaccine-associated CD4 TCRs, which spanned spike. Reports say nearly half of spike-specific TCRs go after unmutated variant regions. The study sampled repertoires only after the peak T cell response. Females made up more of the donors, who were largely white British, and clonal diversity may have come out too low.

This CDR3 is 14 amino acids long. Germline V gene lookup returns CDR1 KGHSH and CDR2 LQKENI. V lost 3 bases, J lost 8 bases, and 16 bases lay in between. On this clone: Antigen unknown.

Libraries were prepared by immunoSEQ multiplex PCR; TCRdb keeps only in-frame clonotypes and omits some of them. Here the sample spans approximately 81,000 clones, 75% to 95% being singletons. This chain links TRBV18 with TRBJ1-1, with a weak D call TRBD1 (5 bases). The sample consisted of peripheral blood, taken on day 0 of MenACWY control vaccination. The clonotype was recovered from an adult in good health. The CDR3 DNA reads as TGTGCCAGCTCACCGGGGGAGGGGTCCACCGAAGCTTTCTTT. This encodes CASSPGEGSTEAFF.